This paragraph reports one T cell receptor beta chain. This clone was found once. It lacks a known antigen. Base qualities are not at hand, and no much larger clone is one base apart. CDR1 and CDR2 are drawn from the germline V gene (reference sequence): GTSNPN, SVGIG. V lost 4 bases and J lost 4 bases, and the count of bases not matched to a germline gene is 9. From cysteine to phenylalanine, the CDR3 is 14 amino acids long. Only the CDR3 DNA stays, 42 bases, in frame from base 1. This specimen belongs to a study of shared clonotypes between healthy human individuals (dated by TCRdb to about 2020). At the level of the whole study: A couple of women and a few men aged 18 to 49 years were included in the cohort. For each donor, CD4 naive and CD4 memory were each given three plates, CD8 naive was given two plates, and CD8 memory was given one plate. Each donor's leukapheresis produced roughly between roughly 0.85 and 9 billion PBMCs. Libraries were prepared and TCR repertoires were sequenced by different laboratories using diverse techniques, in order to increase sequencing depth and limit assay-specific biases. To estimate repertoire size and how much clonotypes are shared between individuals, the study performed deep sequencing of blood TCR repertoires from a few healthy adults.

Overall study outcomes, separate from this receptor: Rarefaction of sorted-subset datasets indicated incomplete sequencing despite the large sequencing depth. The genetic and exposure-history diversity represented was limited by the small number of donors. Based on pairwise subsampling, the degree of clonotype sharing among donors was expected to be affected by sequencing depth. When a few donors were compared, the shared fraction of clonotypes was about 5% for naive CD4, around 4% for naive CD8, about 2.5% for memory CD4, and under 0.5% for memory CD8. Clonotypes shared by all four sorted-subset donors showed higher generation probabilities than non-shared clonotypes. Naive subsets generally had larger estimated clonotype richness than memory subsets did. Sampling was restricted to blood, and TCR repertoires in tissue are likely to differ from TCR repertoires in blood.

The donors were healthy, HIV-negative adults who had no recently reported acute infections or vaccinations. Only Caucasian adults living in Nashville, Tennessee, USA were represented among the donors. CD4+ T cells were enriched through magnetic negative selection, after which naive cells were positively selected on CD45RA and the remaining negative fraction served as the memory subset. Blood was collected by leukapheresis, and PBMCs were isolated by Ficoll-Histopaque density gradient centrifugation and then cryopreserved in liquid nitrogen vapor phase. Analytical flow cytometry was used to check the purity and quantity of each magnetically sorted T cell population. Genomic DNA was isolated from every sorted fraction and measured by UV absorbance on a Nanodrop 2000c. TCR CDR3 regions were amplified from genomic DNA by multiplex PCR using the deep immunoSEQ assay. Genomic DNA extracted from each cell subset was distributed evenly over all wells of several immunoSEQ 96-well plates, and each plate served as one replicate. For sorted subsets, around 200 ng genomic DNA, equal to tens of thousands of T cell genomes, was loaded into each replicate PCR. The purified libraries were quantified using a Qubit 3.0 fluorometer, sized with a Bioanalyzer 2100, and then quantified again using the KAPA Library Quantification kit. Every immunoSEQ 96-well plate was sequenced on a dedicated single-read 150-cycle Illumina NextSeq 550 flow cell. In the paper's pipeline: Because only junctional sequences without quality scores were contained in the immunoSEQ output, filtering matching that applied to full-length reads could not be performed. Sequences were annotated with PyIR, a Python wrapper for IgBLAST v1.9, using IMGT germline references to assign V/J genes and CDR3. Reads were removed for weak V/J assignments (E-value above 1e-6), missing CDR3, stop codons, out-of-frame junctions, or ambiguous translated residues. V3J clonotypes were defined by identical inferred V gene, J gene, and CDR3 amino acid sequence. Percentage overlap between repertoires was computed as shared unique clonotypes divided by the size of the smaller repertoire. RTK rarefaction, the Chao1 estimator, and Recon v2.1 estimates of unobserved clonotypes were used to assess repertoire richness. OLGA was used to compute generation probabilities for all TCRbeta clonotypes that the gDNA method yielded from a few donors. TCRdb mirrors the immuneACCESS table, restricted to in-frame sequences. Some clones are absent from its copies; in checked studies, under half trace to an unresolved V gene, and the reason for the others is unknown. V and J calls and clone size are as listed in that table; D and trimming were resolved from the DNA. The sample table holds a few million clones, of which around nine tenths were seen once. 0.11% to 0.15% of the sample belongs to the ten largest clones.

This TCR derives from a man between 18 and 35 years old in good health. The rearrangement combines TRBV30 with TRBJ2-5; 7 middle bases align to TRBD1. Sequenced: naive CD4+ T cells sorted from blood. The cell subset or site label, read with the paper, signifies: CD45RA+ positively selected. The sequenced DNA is TGTGCCTGGACCCCAAGGGGGCCTATAGAGACCCAGTACTTC. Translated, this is CAWTPRGPIETQYF.